Following are 13 T cell receptor beta chains from one sample sequenced in a study of brain T cells in children with intractable seizures. The method was immunoSEQ multiplex PCR; TCRdb's version includes in-frame clones alone and lacks a portion of them. The sample includes some 62,000 clones, around 96% of them seen just once. Sample: peripheral blood, taken at surgery. These receptors all come from a boy in the first two years of life with focal cortical dysplasia and intractable seizures.

The V and J genes are TRBV4-3 and TRBJ2-7, with a tentative D call TRBD2 (6 bases). Germline V gene data show CDR1 as LGHNA and CDR2 as YSLEER. Trimming cost V 1 base and J 7 bases, with 26 bases left between them. The CDR3 runs to 18 residues. DNA for the CDR3: TGCGCCAGCAGCCAAGGTCCGGACCCTACGGGGGTGGTGGGAGAGCAGTACTTC. Amino acids: CASSQGPDPTGVVGEQYF.

The rearrangement links TRBV6-2 or TRBV6-3 to TRBJ2-7, with 8 nucleotides matching TRBD1. The CDR3 extends over 16 amino acids. The trim removed 0 bases at V and 5 bases at J, leaving 9 bases unmatched. Germline V gene sequence: CDR1 MNHEY, CDR2 SVGEGT. The CDR3 bases are TGTGCCAGCAGTTACTCCTCCTGGACAGGGAAGAACGAGCAGTACTTC. This encodes CASSYSSWTGKNEQYF.

The CDR3 nucleotides are TGCACTGCCGGGACTACAGGCGGCTACACCTTC. Its protein is CTAGTTGGYTF. The V call is TRBV20-1, the J call TRBJ1-2; TRBD1 is a possible D gene (5 bases). Germline values: CDR1 DFQATT, CDR2 SNEGSKA (reference sequence). The CDR3 has 11 amino acids.

The V call is TRBV10-3, the J call TRBJ2-1; D tentatively fits TRBD1 or TRBD2 (6 bases each). With 7 bases removed from V and 9 bases from J, the gap between germline ends came to 13 bases. This CDR3 is built from 12 residues. Germline V lookup: CDR1 ENHRY, CDR2 SYGVKD. The CDR3 DNA sequence: TGTGCCATCAAGGGGGGATATAGTGAGCAGTTCTTC. Translation gives CAIKGGYSEQFF.

CDR3 DNA sequence: TGTGCCAGTAGTATCCGCCCTGGGGCCAACGTCCTGACTTTC. It specifies CASSIRPGANVLTF. The chain uses TRBV19 and TRBJ2-6; no clear D. Per the germline V gene, CDR1 is LNHDA and CDR2 is SQIVND (reference sequence). CDR3 length: 14 residues. V lost 3 bases and J 2 bases, leaving 5 bases between the germline ends.

This clone was seen once. The chain recombines TRBV11-2 with TRBJ2-1; TRBD1 aligns across 10 bases. CDR3 length: 14 residues. Germline trimming cut 1 base from V and 6 bases from J; bases unmatched to any gene: 0. Germline V gene sequence: CDR1 SGHAT, CDR2 FQNNGV. DNA for the CDR3: TGTGCCAGCAGCTTAGGGACAGGGGGCAATGAGCAGTTCTTC. Translation gives CASSLGTGGNEQFF.

The chain combines TRBV28 with TRBJ1-2; D remains unclear. CDR1 and CDR2 from the germline V gene are MDHEN and SYDVKM. This CDR3 is built from 14 residues. The ends were cut back, 5 bases at V and 7 bases at J, with 17 bases in the middle. This CDR3 is CASSLHLGGTGYTF. CDR3 sequence (DNA): TGTGCCAGCAGTCTACACCTGGGAGGTACTGGCTACACCTTC.

This sequence joins TRBV19 and TRBJ1-1; perhaps TRBD1 as D (5 bases). The CDR3 is 16 amino acids. Trimming cost V 3 bases and J 4 bases, with 18 bases left between them. Germline CDR1 is LNHDA and CDR2 is SQIVND (reference sequence). In DNA, the CDR3 is TGTGCCAGTAGTATTGTCGGCAGACCTGGGGGCACTGAAGCTTTCTTT. Encoded protein: CASSIVGRPGGTEAFF.

The J gene is TRBJ2-1, the V gene TRBV5-1, with 8 bases that match TRBD1. Unmatched junction bases numbered 10, after V lost 4 bases and J lost 7 bases. The CDR3 has 15 amino acids. CDR1 SGHRS and CDR2 YFSETQ come from the germline V gene. CDR3 in amino acids: CASSLTTGVVNEQFF. The CDR3 DNA reads as TGCGCCAGCAGCCTAACGACAGGGGTGGTTAATGAGCAGTTCTTC.

V and J are TRBV5-1 and TRBJ1-2, with TRBD1 matching over 11 bases. With V trimmed by 4 bases and J by 5 bases, 7 bases remained unmatched. The CDR3 has 15 amino acids. Per germline, CDR1 SGHRS and CDR2 YFSETQ. CDR3: CASSNPGQGEYGYTF. The CDR3 DNA sequence: TGCGCCAGCAGCAACCCGGGACAGGGGGAATATGGCTACACCTTC.

The J gene is TRBJ1-1, the V gene TRBV28; 8 nucleotides match TRBD1. The junction had 21 bases not matched to a gene; V was cut back by 4 bases and J by 8 bases. Germline V CDR1 and CDR2: MDHEN, SYDVKM. The CDR3 has 18 amino acids. The CDR3, as DNA: TGTGCCAGCAGTTGGATCGGTTCCGGGACAGGCATTTCCAGGGAAGCTTTCTTT. Translation gives CASSWIGSGTGISREAFF.

In nucleotides, the CDR3 is TGTGCCAGCAGCTTATGGACTAGCGAGAGGGATACGCAGTATTTT. Amino acids: CASSLWTSERDTQYF. The V and J genes are TRBV11-2 and TRBJ2-3, with 9 bases matching TRBD2. V shed 2 bases, J shed 6 bases, and the junction held 6 bases outside the gene matches. This CDR3 has 15 residues. CDR1 is SGHAT, CDR2 FQNNGV, per germline.

V usage is TRBV28 and J usage is TRBJ2-3; no clear D. Germline V gene data show CDR1 as MDHEN and CDR2 as SYDVKM. The CDR3 is 17 residues long. Trimming pared 2 bases from V and 2 bases from J, leaving 17 bases between. CDR3 DNA sequence: TGTGCCAGCAGTTTAAGGACCCGCGTCCGGGCCACAGATACGCAGTATTTT. It codes for CASSLRTRVRATDTQYF. Full variable domain (missing parts from reference TRBV28 and TRBJ2-3): DVKVTQSSRYLVKRTGEKVFLECVQDMDHENMFWYRQDPGLGLRLIYFSYDVKMKEKGDIPEGYSVSREKKERFSLILESASTNQTSMYLCASSLRTRVRATDTQYFGPGTRLTVL.